The T cell receptor beta chain described here comes from a study of cytomegalovirus exposure and HLA in healthy donors. Study context: Prior work identified 120 million or so unique TCR beta sequences in about 179 million T cells.

Study observations and caveats: A later analysis linked a missense variant in DCLRE1C to the trimming of TCR beta V and J genes. An analysis was carried out at a later point. It showed that HLA-associated TCR beta chains were more clonally expanded than equally common non-associated chains. Productive rates of about 87% or about 30% were seen for most TCR beta V segments in an earlier analysis.

Note on this clone: Antigen: not known.

It was with 60 Vbeta and 13 Jbeta primers that the PCR ran. The assay was immunoSEQ multiplex PCR, and TCRdb's table has in-frame clones only and misses some. Among about 130,000 clones listed, about 70% were seen once. The CDR3 runs 14 residues. Per the germline V gene, CDR1 is MNHNS and CDR2 is SASEGT. The V end lost 1 base, the J end lost 7 bases, and 14 bases lay between the germline ends. The genes are TRBV6-1 and TRBJ2-7; possibly TRBD1 for D (6 bases). The sample consisted of PBMCs. The sequence derives from an older woman in good health and CMV-seropositive. The DNA of the CDR3 is TGTGCCAGCAGTGAAGGCCCCCAGGGGCGGGAGCAGTACTTC. Protein product: CASSEGPQGREQYF.